This T cell receptor (beta chain) was recovered during a study of cytomegalovirus exposure and HLA in healthy donors. Researchers ran the PCR with 60 Vbeta and 13 Jbeta primers. Libraries were prepared by immunoSEQ multiplex PCR; TCRdb keeps only in-frame clonotypes and omits some of them. The profile shows roughly 100,000 clones, 80% to 85% of them singletons. Notes on this clone: Its specificity is unknown.

Findings of the study overall: In a later analysis, a missense DCLRE1C variant was linked to TCR beta V- and J-gene trimming. One cluster of highly shared sequence variants probably arose as a sequencing artifact.

The ends lost 4 bases at V and 1 base at J; junction bases unmatched: 11. The CDR3 totals 17 residues. The germline V gene encodes CDR1 SGHRS and CDR2 YFSETQ. J is TRBJ1-1 and V is TRBV5-1; 9 bases map to TRBD1. The TCR sequence derives from a man younger than 40 in good health and CMV-seropositive. The sequencing sample was made of PBMCs. The CDR3 spells CASSTGGRQGGNTEAFF. The CDR3 region has the DNA TGCGCCAGCAGCACGGGGGGACGACAGGGGGGGAACACTGAAGCTTTCTTT.